Below, 13 T cell receptor beta chains from the same sample are listed, as sequenced in a study of blood T cells in healthy people across ages. It was with a sample-barcoded 5' primer and a J-beta primer mix that a second PCR of about 6 to 12 cycles was run. In TCRdb, the 5' RACE reads were re-called with MiXCR into one record per CDR3 protein. The top ten hold more than 25% of the sample, which has roughly 730,000 distinct CDR3 sequences, roughly three fifths seen once. The sequencing sample was made of blood. These receptors all come from a man in his forties in good health.

Of note for this clonotype: This may come from a read error, since a much larger clone is one base off. The chain joins TRBV9 to TRBJ2-1; D possibly corresponds to TRBD2 (7 bases). Germline CDR1 reads SGDLS; CDR2 reads YYNGEE. V dropped 7 bases and J dropped 7 bases, with 21 bases sitting between them. CDR3 length: 15 amino acids. CDR3 coding DNA: TGTGCCAGCTCTCTTTTACGGGGGGCGCAGAATGAGCAGTTCTTC. Translation gives CASSLLRGAQNEQFF. Using reference TRBV9 and TRBJ2-1 for the parts outside the CDR3, the full variable domain is DSGVTQTPKHLITATGQRVTLRCSPRSGDLSVYWYQQSLDQGLQFLIQYYNGEERAKGNILERFSAQQFPDLHSELNLSSLELGDSALYFCASSLLRGAQNEQFFGPGTRLTVL.

This chain connects TRBV11-3 to TRBJ2-3; 10 bases are shared with TRBD2. The V segment lost 4 bases and the J segment 8 bases; nucleotides outside the gene matches: 9. This CDR3 has 15 amino acids. Germline CDR1 SGHNT, CDR2 YENEEA. The CDR3: CASSSGGLASGTQYF. CDR3 coding DNA: TGTGCCAGCAGCTCAGGGGGACTAGCGTCGGGTACGCAGTATTTT.

The V call is TRBV20-1, the J call TRBJ2-5; 7 bases match TRBD1. Germline loops: CDR1 DFQATT, CDR2 SNEGSKA (reference sequence). Trimming took 3 bases from V and 5 from J; bases not matched to a gene: 6. This CDR3 region has 13 residues. As DNA, the CDR3 is TGCAGTGCTAGTGGGGCAGGGGGTGAGACCCAGTACTTC. Its translation is CSASGAGGETQYF.

The chain links TRBV24-1 to TRBJ2-1; 10 bases are a match to TRBD1. The CDR3 has 16 amino acids. In germline, CDR1 is KGHDR, CDR2 SFDVKD. V was clipped by 4 bases and J by 4 bases; unmatched bases: 6. CDR3 sequence: CATSDTGTGAYNEQFF. The CDR3, as DNA: TGTGCCACCAGTGACACCGGGACAGGGGCGTACAATGAGCAGTTCTTC.

This chain joins TRBV2 and TRBJ2-7; D gene ambiguous. V was trimmed by 7 bases and J by 1 base, leaving 5 bases between them. The CDR3 has 11 amino acids. Looked up from germline, CDR1 is SNHLY and CDR2 is FYNNEI. CDR3 coding DNA: TGTGCCAGCAAGCGATCCTACGAGCAGTACTTC. This codes for CASKRSYEQYF.

The chain links TRBV7-2 to TRBJ2-7; the match to TRBD1 covers 12 bases. V lost 6 bases to trimming and J lost 6 bases; unmatched junction nucleotides: 12. The CDR3 totals 16 residues. Looked up from germline, CDR1 is SGHTA and CDR2 is FQGNSA. The CDR3 DNA sequence: TGTGCCAGCAGACGCGCGCCGGGACAGGGGGCCCTCGAGCAGTACTTC. Amino acid sequence: CASRRAPGQGALEQYF.

The genes are TRBV7-2 and TRBJ2-1, with 8 positions matching TRBD2. CDR3 length: 14 amino acids. Germline loops: CDR1 SGHTA, CDR2 FQGNSA. The trim removed 2 bases at V and 10 bases at J, leaving 7 bases unmatched. CDR3 DNA sequence: TGTGCCAGCAGCTTACCCGGACTAGCCCGGGAGCAGTTCTTC. Translated, it gives CASSLPGLAREQFF.

The V and J genes are TRBV4-1 and TRBJ2-7; tentative D call: TRBD1 (6 bases). CDR3 size: 16 residues. Germline loops: CDR1 MGHRA, CDR2 YSYEKL. Trimming removed 1 base at V and 4 bases at J, with 17 bases between. CDR3 in DNA: TGCGCCAGCAGCCAAGTCCAAGGGCAGGGGTTGTACGAGCAGTACTTC. Its protein is CASSQVQGQGLYEQYF.

The rearrangement uses TRBV27 and TRBJ2-6; D gene unclear. The CDR3 is made up of 15 amino acids. CDR1 MNHEY and CDR2 SMNVEV come from the germline V gene (reference sequence). Trimming left V 3 bases short and J 4 bases short, with 10 bases between. CDR3 protein: CASSLMATGANVLTF. The DNA for the CDR3 is TGTGCCAGCAGTTTGATGGCGACCGGGGCCAACGTCCTGACTTTC. Supplemented by reference TRBV27 and TRBJ2-6, the full variable domain reads EAQVTQNPRYLITVTGKKLTVTCSQNMNHEYMSWYRQDPGLGLRQIYYSMNVEVTDKGDVPEGYKVSRKEKRNFPLILESPSPNQTSLYFCASSLMATGANVLTFGAGSRLTVL.

The rearrangement links TRBV5-1 to TRBJ2-5; D is possibly TRBD1 (5 bases). This CDR3 comprises 16 residues. Per germline, CDR1 SGHRS and CDR2 YFSETQ. The V gene lost 0 bases and the J gene lost 2 bases, with 14 bases spanning the gap. The CDR3 region is CASSLGLRAGQETQYF. The CDR3 DNA follows: TGCGCCAGCAGCTTGGGGTTACGTGCAGGGCAAGAGACCCAGTACTTC.

The chain has TRBV27 and TRBJ2-1, with D perhaps TRBD1 (6 bases). V lost 5 bases and J lost 7, with 15 bases in between. The CDR3 has 14 residues. In germline, CDR1 is MNHEY, CDR2 SMNVEV (reference sequence). DNA of the CDR3: TGTGCCAGCAGTCCCGCCGGGACATTTAATGAGCAGTTCTTC. It translates to CASSPAGTFNEQFF.

The J gene is TRBJ1-5, the V gene TRBV29-1; TRBD1 matches 11 bases. The CDR3 extends over 14 amino acids. Germline lookup yields CDR1 SQVTM and CDR2 ANQGSEA. Losses at the gene ends were 6 bases for V and 5 bases for J; bases not matched to a gene: 6. CDR3 sequence reads: CSVGTGQGDQPQHF. As DNA, the CDR3 is TGCAGCGTCGGGACGGGACAGGGGGATCAGCCCCAGCATTTT.

The rearrangement uses TRBV12-3 or TRBV12-4 and TRBJ2-6, with unresolved D. This CDR3 has 15 amino acids. V was trimmed by 6 bases and J by 0 bases, leaving 9 bases between them. The CDR3 sequence is CASREPVSGANVLTF. DNA of the CDR3: TGTGCCAGCAGAGAACCAGTCTCTGGGGCCAACGTCCTGACTTTC.